What follows are 24 T cell receptor beta chains derived from one specimen sequenced in a study of blood T cell repertoires in COVID-19. Profiling relied on immunoSEQ multiplex PCR, and the TCRdb table lists in-frame clones only, not all of them. This table holds 15,000 to 20,000 clones, 82% found once. Sequenced material: peripheral blood. These TCRs come from a human donor in a cohort sampled during active COVID-19.

J is TRBJ2-7 and V is TRBV19, with 8 positions matching TRBD1. Trimming took 4 bases from V and 0 from J; bases not matched to a gene: 8. The CDR3 covers 16 residues. CDR1 and CDR2 (germline): LNHDA, SQIVND (reference sequence). In nucleotides, the CDR3 is TGTGCCAGTAGTACATTTTCGGACAGGGTCTCCTACGAGCAGTACTTC. Its translation is CASSTFSDRVSYEQYF.

The rearrangement joins TRBV27 to TRBJ2-1, with a tentative D call TRBD2 (5 bases). This CDR3 has 16 amino acids. CDR1 is MNHEY, CDR2 SMNVEV, per germline (reference sequence). Deletions cut 2 bases from V and 8 bases from J, with 19 bases between. The CDR3: CASSLSLADLTYEQFF. CDR3 in DNA: TGTGCCAGCAGTTTAAGCCTAGCAGATCTAACCTATGAGCAGTTCTTC.

Here the CDR3 reads CASSYGTTGSPKQYF. For the CDR3, the DNA is TGTGCCAGCTCGTACGGGACAACAGGAAGTCCAAAGCAGTACTTC. The rearrangement uses TRBV18 and TRBJ2-7, with D tentatively TRBD1 (6 bases). Germline assignment: CDR1 KGHSH and CDR2 LQKENI. The V end was cut by 6 bases, the J end by 8 bases, with 23 bases between. This CDR3 has 15 residues.

This clone was seen once. The gene calls are TRBV6-5 and TRBJ2-1; possible D gene TRBD2, 5 bases. The CDR3 length is 13 residues. Germline CDR1 reads MNHEY; CDR2 reads SVGAGI. Trimming took 2 bases from V and 9 from J, leaving 11 bases between them. The CDR3 protein is CASSYRESTEQFF. CDR3 DNA sequence: TGTGCCAGCAGTTACCGGGAATCGACTGAGCAGTTCTTC.

On this clone: The same CDR3 also results from other DNA sequences found in this sample. The gene calls are TRBV4-1 and TRBJ2-7, with unresolved D. Germline lookup yields CDR1 MGHRA and CDR2 YSYEKL. This CDR3 is 13 amino acids long. The ends were cut back, 0 bases at V and 3 bases at J, with 6 bases in the middle. CDR3 in DNA: TGCGCCAGCAGCCAAGATAGGAGCTACGAGCAGTACTTC. As protein: CASSQDRSYEQYF.

The table lists this clone with a few counts. The chain employs TRBV6-6 and TRBJ1-2; 7 nucleotides match TRBD1. The CDR3 has 15 residues. Germline V lookup: CDR1 MNHNY, CDR2 SVGAGI (reference sequence). After removal of 2 bases from V and 6 bases from J, the junction contained 9 bases not matched to a gene. The CDR3 sequence is CASSYPPDRSNGYTF. The CDR3 DNA sequence: TGTGCCAGCAGTTACCCTCCGGACAGGTCGAATGGCTACACCTTC.

This rearrangement joins TRBV19 to TRBJ2-7; 7 nucleotides align to TRBD2. The V segment lost 3 bases and the J segment 3 bases; nucleotides outside the gene matches: 11. Germline loops: CDR1 LNHDA, CDR2 SQIVND (reference sequence). This CDR3 is 16 amino acids long. Here the CDR3 DNA reads TGTGCCAGTAGTATCCGGATGGGGCTAGCGGTCTACGAGCAGTACTTC. It codes for CASSIRMGLAVYEQYF.

This clone has more than one count but fewer than ten. The chain carries TRBV24-1 and TRBJ2-1, with TRBD1 as a possible D gene (5 bases). V was pared by 3 bases and J by 6 bases, with 17 bases between. The CDR3 spans 16 residues. Per the germline V gene, CDR1 is KGHDR and CDR2 is SFDVKD. The CDR3 loop is CATSDRPSVGVNEQFF. The CDR3 DNA follows: TGTGCCACCAGTGATCGGCCCAGCGTAGGGGTCAATGAGCAGTTCTTC.

This chain connects TRBV7-3 to TRBJ1-1, with D possibly being TRBD1 (6 bases). The CDR3 is 14 amino acids. In germline, CDR1 is SGHTA, CDR2 FQGTGA. The V end was cut by 5 bases, the J end by 5 bases, with 15 bases between. CDR3 bases: TGTGCCAGCAGCCCTACAGGGTCAGGGACTGAAGCTTTCTTT. Protein product: CASSPTGSGTEAFF.

The sample holds a few counts of this clone. This chain connects TRBV6-4 to TRBJ1-6; perhaps TRBD1 as D (6 bases). This CDR3 has 15 amino acids. Germline loops: CDR1 MRHNA, CDR2 SNTAGT. Trimming stripped 3 bases from V and 5 bases from J, with 11 bases between. CDR3 sequence reads: CASSEGAGDNSPLHF. The DNA of the CDR3 is TGTGCCAGCAGTGAGGGGGCAGGGGATAATTCACCCCTCCACTTT.

The chain uses TRBV5-4 and TRBJ1-1; D possibly corresponds to TRBD1 (6 bases). CDR3 size: 14 residues. Germline values: CDR1 SGHNT, CDR2 YYREEE (reference sequence). V lost 0 bases, J lost 1 base, and 7 bases lay in between. CDR3 coding DNA: TGTGCCAGCAGCTTGGGACAGGCGAACACTGAAGCTTTCTTT. Protein product: CASSLGQANTEAFF.

The chain carries TRBV6-5 and TRBJ2-7, with 10 bases aligning to TRBD1. Germline V lookup: CDR1 MNHEY, CDR2 SVGAGI. Germline trimming cut 7 bases from V and 2 bases from J; bases unmatched to any gene: 8. CDR3 length: 15 amino acids. The CDR3 loop reads CASNRGQGTTYEQYF. In DNA, the CDR3 is TGTGCCAGCAATAGGGGACAGGGGACAACCTACGAGCAGTACTTC.

This clone has more than one count but fewer than ten. The chain is built from TRBV7-3 and TRBJ1-1; no definite D call. The V gene lost 5 bases and the J gene lost 1 base, with 11 bases spanning the gap. The CDR3 totals 14 residues. CDR1 is SGHTA and CDR2 is FQGTGA in the germline V gene. For the CDR3, the DNA is TGTGCCAGCAGCCTCTTGTGGCAGAACACTGAAGCTTTCTTT. This translates into CASSLLWQNTEAFF.

V and J are TRBV6-1 and TRBJ1-6, with 8 bases fitting TRBD1. The CDR3 extends over 16 amino acids. With V trimmed by 0 bases and J by 6 bases, 4 bases remained unmatched. Germline lookup yields CDR1 MNHNS and CDR2 SASEGT. The CDR3 nucleotides are TGTGCCAGCAGTGAAGCGGACGGACAGGGTAATTCACCCCTCCACTTT. This sequence encodes CASSEADGQGNSPLHF.

This clone was counted only a few times. The chain uses TRBV7-2 and TRBJ2-3; 9 bases are a match to TRBD2. CDR1 SGHTA and CDR2 FQGNSA come from the germline V gene. The CDR3 length is 17 residues. The J segment lost 0 bases and the V segment lost 2 bases, leaving 6 bases of the junction unmatched. The CDR3 sequence: CASSLLPSGISTDTQYF. The CDR3, as DNA: TGTGCCAGCAGCTTACTGCCTAGCGGGATTAGCACAGATACGCAGTATTTT.

The chain combines TRBV6-6 with TRBJ2-7; D perhaps matches TRBD2 (5 bases). Trimming cost V 11 bases and J 5 bases, with 16 bases left between them. Germline V lookup: CDR1 MNHNY, CDR2 SVGAGI (reference sequence). The CDR3 is made up of 12 amino acids. Here the CDR3 DNA reads TGTGCCGCCCGGACGGGATTCGACGAGCAGTACTTC. Translation: CAARTGFDEQYF.

V usage is TRBV6-2 or TRBV6-3 and J usage is TRBJ2-7; possible D gene TRBD2, 5 bases. CDR3 length equals 17 residues. Germline CDR1 is MNHEY and CDR2 is SVGEGT. V was cut by 0 bases and J by 0 bases, with 15 bases left in between. The CDR3 coding sequence is TGTGCCAGCAGTTACTCGTTTGAAGGCGGGTCCTCCTACGAGCAGTACTTC. Translation gives CASSYSFEGGSSYEQYF.

This clone was counted once. The chain joins TRBV29-1 to TRBJ1-2; 12 bases line up with TRBD1. The V and J ends lost 0 bases and 3 bases, in that order; junction bases with no gene match: 2. This CDR3 is built from 15 residues. CDR1 SQVTM and CDR2 ANQGSEA come from the germline V gene. CDR3 in DNA: TGCAGCGTTGAAGATGGGACAGGGGGCCACTATGGCTACACCTTC. It codes for CSVEDGTGGHYGYTF.

This clone was seen a single time. The gene calls are TRBV2 and TRBJ2-5; 9 bases agree with TRBD2. With V trimmed by 5 bases and J by 5 bases, 9 bases remained unmatched. Germline lookup yields CDR1 SNHLY and CDR2 FYNNEI. CDR3 length equals 15 residues. The CDR3 DNA is TGTGCCAGCAGTACCCTTAGCGGGAGTGGGGAGACCCAGTACTTC. Its protein is CASSTLSGSGETQYF.

The chain is built from TRBV11-2 and TRBJ2-2, with 13 nucleotides matching TRBD2. The V gene's germline CDR1 is SGHAT and CDR2 FQNNGV. The CDR3 spans 14 residues. The V and J ends lost 6 bases and 7 bases, in that order; junction bases with no gene match: 2. CDR3 amino acids: CASRRLAGGGELFF. The CDR3 region has the DNA TGTGCCAGCAGACGACTAGCGGGAGGCGGGGAGCTGTTTTTT.

The V and J genes are TRBV7-2 and TRBJ2-7; D is undetermined. This CDR3 spans 12 amino acids. Trimming took off 5 bases at V and 0 bases at J, with 5 bases between the two ends. Germline V lookup: CDR1 SGHTA, CDR2 FQGNSA. CDR3 nucleotide sequence: TGTGCCAGCAGCCCGAGCTCCTACGAGCAGTACTTC. Translated, it gives CASSPSSYEQYF.

The chain carries TRBV2 and TRBJ2-5; 10 nucleotides align to TRBD1. This CDR3 is built from 15 residues. In germline, CDR1 is SNHLY, CDR2 FYNNEI. J lost 1 base, V lost 6 bases, and 5 bases had no gene match. Here the CDR3 reads CASRYRDRGQETQYF. The CDR3 DNA reads TGTGCCAGCAGGTACCGGGACAGGGGCCAAGAGACCCAGTACTTC.

The rearrangement joins TRBV5-5 to TRBJ1-6; no clear D gene. Germline assignment: CDR1 SGHKS and CDR2 YYEKEE (reference sequence). With 2 bases removed from V and 5 bases from J, the gap between germline ends came to 14 bases. The length of the CDR3 is 16 residues. The CDR3, as DNA: TGTGCCAGCAGCTTAAATCGCGGCGGGAATAATTCACCCCTCCACTTT. This encodes CASSLNRGGNNSPLHF.

The rearrangement links TRBV24-1 to TRBJ2-1; perhaps TRBD2 as D (5 bases). V gave up 3 bases and J gave up 4 bases, with 12 bases separating them. The CDR3 covers 15 residues. Germline V CDR1 and CDR2: KGHDR, SFDVKD. The CDR3 sequence: CATSDPWTPYNEQFF. Here the CDR3 DNA reads TGTGCCACCAGTGATCCTTGGACTCCTTACAATGAGCAGTTCTTC.